Following are 27 T cell receptor beta chains from one sample sequenced in a study of T-cell memory formation after mild COVID-19. A single record per CDR3 protein comes from TCRdb applying MiXCR to the 5' RACE reads. The sample consists of 140,000 or so distinct CDR3 sequences, over 6% of them appearing once. What was sequenced was PBMCs or a T cell subset sorted from them (not recorded which). The source is an adult woman who had mild COVID-19 (a few samples of this study predate the infection). Cell type and time point are not known.

This sequence joins TRBV5-1 and TRBJ1-1, with D possibly matching TRBD1 (5 bases). The CDR3 loop spans 14 amino acids. The V end was cut by 1 base, the J end by 3 bases, with 10 bases between. Germline CDR1 and CDR2: SGHRS and YFSETQ. For the CDR3, the DNA is TGCGCCAGCAGCTTGCGGGGGGTGGACACTGAAGCTTTCTTT. Translating it yields CASSLRGVDTEAFF.

This clonotype was recorded many times. The rearrangement links TRBV29-1 to TRBJ2-7; TRBD2 aligns across 13 bases. The J segment lost 5 bases and the V segment lost 8 bases, leaving 6 bases of the junction unmatched. Germline V CDR1 and CDR2: SQVTM, ANQGSEA. The CDR3 covers 13 residues. CDR3: CSTRLAGGNEQYF. In DNA form, the CDR3 reads TGCAGCACCCGACTAGCGGGAGGCAACGAGCAGTACTTC.

This clonotype was found a few times. This rearrangement joins TRBV6-2 or TRBV6-3 to TRBJ2-5; D gene ambiguous. This CDR3 is 11 amino acids long. With 6 bases removed from V and 5 bases from J, the gap between germline ends came to 7 bases. Germline V gene lookup returns CDR1 MNHEY and CDR2 SVGEGT. CDR3 DNA: TGTGCCAGCAGAGACGGGGAGACCCAGTACTTC. Amino acids: CASRDGETQYF.

V usage is TRBV25-1 and J usage is TRBJ2-7, with D perhaps being TRBD1 or TRBD2 (5 bases each). Trimming cost V 8 bases and J 2 bases, with 13 bases left between them. The germline V gene has CDR1 MGHDK and CDR2 SYGVNS. The CDR3 is 13 residues long. In DNA, the CDR3 is TGTGCCAGCTCCCGGGTGGGGGCCTACGAGCAGTACTTC. As protein: CASSRVGAYEQYF.

The chain is built from TRBV2 and TRBJ1-5; TRBD1 matches at 8 bases. Germline assignment: CDR1 SNHLY and CDR2 FYNNEI. V was clipped by 7 bases and J by 4 bases; unmatched bases: 9. This CDR3 comprises 15 residues. This CDR3 is CASTGQGVGNQPQHF. In DNA form, the CDR3 reads TGTGCCAGCACCGGACAGGGAGTAGGGAATCAGCCCCAGCATTTT.

This clonotype has ten or more counts. The rearrangement uses TRBV6-6 and TRBJ1-1; 7 nucleotides agree with TRBD1. The CDR3 sequence is 15 residues long. With V trimmed by 2 bases and J by 1 base, 4 bases remained unmatched. Germline CDR1 is MNHNY and CDR2 is SVGAGI (reference sequence). The CDR3 nucleotides read TGTGCCAGCAGTTACCTGGGACAGTCGAACACTGAAGCTTTCTTT. Protein: CASSYLGQSNTEAFF.

This chain links TRBV12-3 or TRBV12-4 with TRBJ2-1; 9 nucleotides agree with TRBD2. The trim removed 5 bases at V and 10 bases at J, leaving 6 bases unmatched. The CDR3 extends over 13 amino acids. The CDR3 nucleotides are TGTGCCAGCAGTATGACTAGCGGTTACGAGCAGTTCTTC. Translating it yields CASSMTSGYEQFF.

The chain carries TRBV5-5 and TRBJ1-5; 7 bases agree with TRBD1. The CDR3 totals 12 residues. Germline CDR1 is SGHKS and CDR2 is YYEKEE (reference sequence). The V and J ends lost 1 base and 11 bases, in that order; junction bases with no gene match: 3. CDR3 amino acids: CASSLTGESQHF. CDR3 in DNA: TGTGCCAGCAGCTTGACAGGGGAGTCCCAGCATTTT.

The chain carries TRBV2 and TRBJ2-7, with D unclear. The CDR3 has 11 amino acids. Germline loops: CDR1 SNHLY, CDR2 FYNNEI. V lost 10 bases to trimming and J lost 2 bases, with 9 bases between them. CDR3 sequence reads: CATGPPYEQYV. CDR3 coding DNA: TGTGCCACCGGACCCCCCTACGAGCAGTACGTC.

A few counts support this clonotype. CDR3 sequence: CASSLSAGTNYGYTF. CDR3 bases: TGTGCCAGCTCCCTTTCCGCAGGGACTAACTATGGCTACACCTTC. The chain recombines TRBV3-1 with TRBJ1-2; a weak D match, TRBD1 (5 bases). The V gene lost 8 bases and the J gene lost 0 bases, with 16 bases spanning the gap. Germline V gives CDR1 LGHDT, CDR2 YNNKEL (reference sequence). The CDR3 totals 15 residues.

V and J are TRBV5-1 and TRBJ2-7, with TRBD2 as a possible D gene (6 bases). Deletions cut 3 bases from V and 0 bases from J, with 13 bases between. The CDR3 runs 15 residues. Germline V lookup: CDR1 SGHRS, CDR2 YFSETQ. The CDR3 region is CASSSWFGSSYEQYF. Here the CDR3 DNA reads TGCGCCAGCAGCTCCTGGTTCGGGAGCTCCTACGAGCAGTACTTC.

The rearrangement uses TRBV20-1 and TRBJ2-7; TRBD1 matches 7 bases. Germline assignment: CDR1 DFQATT and CDR2 SNEGSKA (reference sequence). J lost 6 bases, V lost 6 bases, and 8 bases had no gene match. This CDR3 contains 12 residues. Here the CDR3 reads CSAPDRDLEQYF. CDR3 DNA: TGCAGTGCCCCCGACAGGGACCTCGAGCAGTACTTC.

This clonotype was seen a handful of times. The V call is TRBV5-6, the J call TRBJ1-1; no reliable D call. V was cut by 7 bases and J by 0 bases, with 16 bases left in between. Germline lookup yields CDR1 SGHDT and CDR2 YYEEEE. The CDR3 has 15 amino acids. CDR3 DNA sequence: TGTGCCAGCCTCCTGGCCCGCGCGATGAACACTGAAGCTTTCTTT. Encoded protein: CASLLARAMNTEAFF.

A note on this clonotype: This may be a read error: a much more frequent sequence differs by one nucleotide. This sequence joins TRBV20-1 and TRBJ1-2; 10 nucleotides agree with TRBD1. The CDR3 extends over 14 amino acids. CDR1 DFQATT and CDR2 SNEGSKA come from the germline V gene (reference sequence). CDR3 protein: CIAQPADRGGGYTF. CDR3 in DNA: TGCATTGCCCAACCCGCGGACAGGGGGGGTGGCTACACCTTC.

This clonotype was counted many times. Here the CDR3 DNA reads TGTGCCAGCAGCCTCGGACTAGCGGGGGGGTCGGCTGAGCAGTTCTTC. Translation: CASSLGLAGGSAEQFF. The chain employs TRBV12-3 or TRBV12-4 and TRBJ2-1; 15 bases are shared with TRBD2. This CDR3 has 16 amino acids. Trimming took 6 bases from V and 9 from J; bases not matched to a gene: 9.

In this sample, this clonotype turned up many times. V usage is TRBV7-2 and J usage is TRBJ2-1, with 11 bases that match TRBD1. V gave up 8 bases and J gave up 10 bases; unmatched junction bases: 10. Germline CDR1 SGHTA, CDR2 FQGNSA. This CDR3 spans 14 amino acids. The CDR3 protein is CASGRDRGSREQFF. In nucleotides, the CDR3 is TGTGCCAGCGGCCGGGACAGGGGGAGTAGAGAGCAGTTCTTC.

The J gene is TRBJ2-3, the V gene TRBV7-7; TRBD1 or TRBD2 may be the D gene (5 bases each). Germline V gives CDR1 SSHAT, CDR2 FNYEAQ (reference sequence). V was trimmed by 5 bases and J by 4 bases, leaving 13 bases between them. The CDR3 runs 14 residues. CDR3 coding DNA: TGTGCCAGCAGCACTGGGGGAAAGGCAGATACGCAGTATTTT. Translation: CASSTGGKADTQYF.

This clonotype was counted many times. V and J are TRBV11-2 and TRBJ1-1; a possible D gene is TRBD1 (5 bases). V was shortened by 0 bases and J by 4 bases, with 9 bases between the two germline ends. There are 14 residues in the CDR3. The germline gives CDR1 SGHAT, CDR2 FQNNGV. The CDR3 DNA is TGTGCCAGCAGCTTAGAAGGGGCGGGCACTGAAGCTTTCTTT. This gives the protein CASSLEGAGTEAFF.

This clonotype appeared a few times. V is TRBV4-2 and J is TRBJ1-1; D not resolved. In germline, CDR1 is LGHNA, CDR2 YNFKEQ. CDR3 length equals 16 residues. V shed 3 bases and J shed 0 bases, with 14 bases lying between them. CDR3 region: CASSQESINMNTEAFF. As DNA, the CDR3 is TGTGCCAGCAGCCAGGAGTCAATAAACATGAACACTGAAGCTTTCTTT.

The table lists this clonotype with a few counts. The chain uses TRBV30 and TRBJ2-7; no reliable D call. Trimming removed 0 bases from V and 5 bases from J, with 5 bases in between. From germline, CDR1 is GTSNPN and CDR2 SVGIG (reference sequence). This CDR3 has 11 residues. For the CDR3, the DNA is TGTGCCTGGAGTGTACCGCACGAGCAGTACTTC. Protein sequence: CAWSVPHEQYF.

This clonotype was seen many times. CDR3 sequence: CASSVRGVSTGELFF. In DNA form, the CDR3 reads TGTGCCAGCAGCGTACGGGGGGTCTCCACCGGGGAGCTGTTTTTT. This sequence joins TRBV9 and TRBJ2-2; 7 nucleotides match TRBD2. V gave up 1 base and J gave up 4 bases; unmatched junction bases: 4. Germline values: CDR1 SGDLS, CDR2 YYNGEE. CDR3 length: 15 residues.

The V call is TRBV11-3, the J call TRBJ2-2; perhaps TRBD2 as D (7 bases). The CDR3 is made up of 17 amino acids. Deletions cut 0 bases from V and 5 bases from J, with 16 bases between. Per the germline V gene, CDR1 is SGHNT and CDR2 is YENEEA. CDR3 coding DNA: TGTGCCAGCAGCTTAGATCTCTTCGGGGGGCCGACCGGGGAGCTGTTTTTT. Translated, it gives CASSLDLFGGPTGELFF.

The J gene is TRBJ1-2, the V gene TRBV29-1, with D possibly matching TRBD1 (5 bases). CDR1 is SQVTM, CDR2 ANQGSEA, per germline. V was clipped by 6 bases and J by 12 bases, with 20 bases between them. The CDR3 is 12 amino acids. The CDR3: CSVERARDGHTF. DNA for the CDR3: TGCAGCGTCGAGCGGGCCCGGGACGGCCACACCTTC.

The rearrangement joins TRBV7-8 to TRBJ1-1; TRBD1 is a possible D gene (6 bases). Trimming cost V 6 bases and J 4 bases, with 12 bases left between them. Germline assignment: CDR1 SGHVS and CDR2 FQNEAQ. The CDR3 runs to 13 residues. CDR3: CASSPLRGTEAFF. CDR3 coding DNA: TGTGCCAGCAGTCCCCTCAGGGGCACTGAAGCTTTCTTT.

The sample holds a few counts of this clonotype. The V call is TRBV3-1, the J call TRBJ1-2; TRBD1 agrees at 7 bases. J was trimmed by 8 bases and V by 5 bases; bases with no gene match: 8. The length of the CDR3 is 13 residues. CDR1 is LGHDT, CDR2 YNNKEL, per germline (reference sequence). The CDR3 DNA follows: TGTGCCAGCAGCAGGACAGGCCCAGAGGGCTACACCTTC. It yields the protein CASSRTGPEGYTF.

This clonotype was seen more than once but under ten times. This rearrangement joins TRBV13 to TRBJ1-2; weak D call: TRBD1 (6 bases). Trimming left V 2 bases short and J 2 bases short, with 9 bases between. CDR1 and CDR2 (germline): PRHDT, FYEKMQ (reference sequence). The CDR3 has 14 residues. As DNA, the CDR3 is TGTGCCAGCAGCTTACAGGGGCTGAACTATGGCTACACCTTC. Translation gives CASSLQGLNYGYTF.

The chain recombines TRBV6-2 or TRBV6-3 with TRBJ2-3, with 8 bases identical to TRBD2. CDR3 length: 21 residues. J gave up 8 bases and V 2 bases, and 27 bases lay outside the gene matches. Germline V gene data show CDR1 as MNHEY and CDR2 as SVGEGT. The CDR3 coding sequence is TGTGCCAGCAGTTACAGAAGAAGGCTAGCGGGTATCATGGGCGTTCTCGGTACGCAGTATTTT. Residues: CASSYRRRLAGIMGVLGTQYF.